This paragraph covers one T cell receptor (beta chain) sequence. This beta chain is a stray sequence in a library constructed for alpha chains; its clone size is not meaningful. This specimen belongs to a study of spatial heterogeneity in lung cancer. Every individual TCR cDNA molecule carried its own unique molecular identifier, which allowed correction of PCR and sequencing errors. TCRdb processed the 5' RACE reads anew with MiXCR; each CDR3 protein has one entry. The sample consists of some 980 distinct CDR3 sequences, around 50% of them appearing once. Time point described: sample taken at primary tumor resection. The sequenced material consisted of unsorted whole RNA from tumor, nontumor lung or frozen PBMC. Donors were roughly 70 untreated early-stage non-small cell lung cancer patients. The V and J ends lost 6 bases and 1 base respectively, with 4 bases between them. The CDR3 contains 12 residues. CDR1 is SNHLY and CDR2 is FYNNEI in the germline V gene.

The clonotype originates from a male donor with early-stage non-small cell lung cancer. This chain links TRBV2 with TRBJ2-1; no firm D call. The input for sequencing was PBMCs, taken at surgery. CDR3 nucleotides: TGTGCCAGCAGAGGGTCCTACAATGAGCAGTTCTTC. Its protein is CASRGSYNEQFF. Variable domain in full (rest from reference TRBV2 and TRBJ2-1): EPEVTQTPSHQVTQMGQEVILRCVPISNHLYFYWYRQILGQKVEFLVSFYNNEISEKSEIFDDQFSVERPDGSNFTLKIRSTKLEDSAMYFCASRGSYNEQFFGPGTRLTVL.